Below, 31 T cell receptor beta chains from the same sample are listed, as sequenced in a study of blood T cells in healthy people across ages. PCR was performed a second time for about 7 to 12 cycles using a sample-barcoded 5' primer and a J-beta primer mix. One entry per CDR3 protein results from TCRdb running MiXCR on the 5' RACE reads. This sample has approximately 800,000 distinct CDR3 sequences; less than 80% occur once, and the top ten carry around 30%. Sequences were obtained from blood. These receptors all come from a man younger than 40 in good health.

The chain has TRBV19 and TRBJ2-1; D is undetermined. Trimming left V 4 bases short and J 6 bases short, with 13 bases between. The germline V gene encodes CDR1 LNHDA and CDR2 SQIVND (reference sequence). CDR3 length: 14 amino acids. The CDR3 spells CASSTLSDSNEQFF. CDR3 nucleotide sequence: TGTGCCAGTAGTACCCTCTCGGATTCCAATGAGCAGTTCTTC.

This rearrangement joins TRBV29-1 to TRBJ1-5; tentatively, D is TRBD1 (5 bases). Trimming left V 6 bases short and J 1 base short, with 7 bases between. The germline CDR1 and CDR2 sequences are SQVTM and ANQGSEA. The length of the CDR3 is 12 residues. The chain's CDR3 is CSVQESNQPQHF. CDR3 sequence (DNA): TGCAGCGTACAGGAAAGCAATCAGCCCCAGCATTTT.

This clonotype was seen more than once but under ten times. The V and J genes are TRBV4-2 and TRBJ2-7; 11 bases align to TRBD2. CDR1 is LGHNA, CDR2 YNFKEQ, per germline. CDR3 size: 16 residues. V lost 3 bases and J lost 3; bases outside the gene matches: 7. The CDR3 DNA reads TGTGCCAGCAGCCAGGCGACTAGCGGGGAACACTACGAGCAGTACTTC. Protein sequence: CASSQATSGEHYEQYF.

The chain couples TRBV7-3 to TRBJ1-2; D ambiguous. The ends were cut back, 5 bases at V and 8 bases at J, with 12 bases in the middle. This CDR3 comprises 12 residues. CDR1 is SGHTA, CDR2 FQGTGA, per germline. CDR3 in amino acids: CASSPTGQGYTF. The CDR3 region has the DNA TGTGCCAGCAGCCCGACGGGTCAGGGCTACACCTTC.

This chain joins TRBV18 and TRBJ2-7; tentative D call: TRBD2 (6 bases). With the DNA end fitting TRBJ2-4 better, the J assignment may be wrong. This CDR3 contains 14 residues. Germline CDR1 reads KGHSH; CDR2 reads LQKENI. The CDR3 spells CASSPLPEGNIQYF. As DNA, the CDR3 is TGTGCCAGCTCACCACTACCGGAGGGGAACATTCAGTACTTC.

Only a few counts were recorded for this clonotype. The genes are TRBV7-3 and TRBJ1-5; D might be TRBD1 (5 bases). CDR3 length: 14 residues. With 2 bases removed from V and 4 bases from J, the gap between germline ends came to 9 bases. Germline V lookup: CDR1 SGHTA, CDR2 FQGTGA. The chain's CDR3 is CASSLGAVNQPQHF. The DNA for the CDR3 is TGTGCCAGCAGCTTAGGGGCGGTTAATCAGCCCCAGCATTTT.

This clonotype was observed a few times. The CDR3 DNA sequence: TGCGCCAGCAGCTCACGACAGGCCCAATCCTACGAGCAGTACTTC. It yields the protein CASSSRQAQSYEQYF. The chain uses TRBV5-1 and TRBJ2-7, with D tentatively TRBD1 (6 bases). The CDR3 covers 15 residues. With 3 bases removed from V and 1 base from J, the gap between germline ends came to 14 bases. Germline V lookup: CDR1 SGHRS, CDR2 YFSETQ.

The V call is TRBV4-2, the J call TRBJ2-1; D tentatively reads TRBD1 or TRBD2 (6 bases each). The DNA end is more similar to TRBJ2-7, so the J call may be wrong. The CDR3 totals 13 residues. CDR1 and CDR2 (germline): LGHNA, YNFKEQ. This CDR3 reads CASSQTGGNEQYF. CDR3 coding DNA: TGTGCCAGCAGCCAAACCGGGGGCAATGAGCAGTACTTC.

The chain links TRBV6-6 to TRBJ2-3; a weak D match, TRBD2 (7 bases). Germline CDR1 is MNHNY and CDR2 is SVGAGI (reference sequence). V was trimmed by 2 bases and J by 2 bases, leaving 17 bases between them. The CDR3 has 17 amino acids. The CDR3 bases are TGTGCCAGCAGTTACGCCGCGGGGGCGGGGCCCACAGATACGCAGTATTTT. This gives the protein CASSYAAGAGPTDTQYF.

The rearrangement links TRBV5-1 to TRBJ2-5; TRBD1 matches at 8 bases. V was pared by 2 bases and J by 4 bases, with 7 bases of the junction left unmatched. This CDR3 comprises 15 residues. Germline V gene sequence: CDR1 SGHRS, CDR2 YFSETQ. CDR3 sequence (DNA): TGCGCCAGCAGCTTTATAGCAGGGGGCCGAGAGACCCAGTACTTC. It yields the protein CASSFIAGGRETQYF.

The chain carries TRBV4-1 and TRBJ2-5, with D uncertain. Germline V CDR1 and CDR2: MGHRA, YSYEKL. This CDR3 comprises 16 residues. Trimming cost V 2 bases and J 5 bases, with 18 bases left between them. The CDR3 here is CASSQYLVPPTETQYF. DNA for the CDR3: TGCGCCAGCAGCCAATACCTAGTACCCCCTACGGAGACCCAGTACTTC.

J is TRBJ2-7 and V is TRBV5-1; D remains unclear. The CDR3 totals 15 residues. Germline-derived CDR1 and CDR2 are SGHRS and YFSETQ. V was clipped by 4 bases and J by 5 bases, with 19 bases between them. Written as DNA, the CDR3 is TGCGCCAGCAGCCCGTTGCTGGGCCAGACCGACGAGCAGTACTTC. It translates to CASSPLLGQTDEQYF.

The rearrangement uses TRBV7-2 and TRBJ2-7; 10 positions agree with TRBD2. J lost 6 bases, V lost 4 bases, and 12 bases had no gene match. This CDR3 spans 16 amino acids. Germline CDR1 and CDR2: SGHTA and FQGNSA. DNA of the CDR3: TGTGCCAGCAGCTACCGCGCTAGCGGGAGAGAATCCGAGCAGTACTTC. Protein sequence: CASSYRASGRESEQYF.

The V gene is TRBV6-6, the J gene TRBJ2-1; D gene ambiguous. V lost 7 bases, J lost 6 bases, and 10 bases lay in between. Looked up from germline, CDR1 is MNHNY and CDR2 is SVGAGI (reference sequence). The CDR3 is 12 residues long. This chain's CDR3 is CASTLPSNEQFF. CDR3 sequence (DNA): TGTGCCAGCACCCTACCGAGCAATGAGCAGTTCTTC.

This clonotype was observed once. The chain carries TRBV6-6 and TRBJ2-3; D remains unclear. The CDR3 extends over 14 amino acids. The germline gives CDR1 MNHNY, CDR2 SVGAGI (reference sequence). V lost 4 bases to trimming and J lost 4 bases, with 12 bases between them. CDR3: CASSSPFGADTQYF. The CDR3 DNA is TGTGCCAGCAGTTCACCTTTCGGAGCAGATACGCAGTATTTT.

This CDR3 reads CSGDSVQETQYF. CDR3 coding DNA: TGCAGCGGCGACAGCGTCCAAGAGACCCAGTACTTC. V and J are TRBV29-1 and TRBJ2-5; D perhaps matches TRBD1 (5 bases). Germline values: CDR1 SQVTM, CDR2 ANQGSEA. The CDR3 totals 12 residues. The V end lost 7 bases, the J end lost 1 base, and 10 bases lay between the germline ends.

The V gene is TRBV7-9, the J gene TRBJ2-7; D unresolved. The DNA end is more similar to TRBJ2-5, so the J call may be wrong. Germline V gene sequence: CDR1 SEHNR, CDR2 FQNEAQ (reference sequence). This CDR3 is 12 amino acids long. The CDR3: CASRQAGETQYF. DNA for the CDR3: TGTGCCAGCAGGCAGGCCGGAGAGACCCAGTACTTC.

V gene TRBV25-1 combines with J gene TRBJ2-3, with TRBD1 identical over 11 bases. This CDR3 contains 15 residues. J gave up 7 bases and V 4 bases, and 7 bases lay outside the gene matches. Germline V CDR1 and CDR2: MGHDK, SYGVNS. CDR3 sequence: CASSGAGTGGHTQYF. DNA of the CDR3: TGTGCCAGCAGTGGAGCCGGGACAGGGGGGCATACGCAGTATTTT. Full variable domain (rest looked up from reference TRBV25-1 and TRBJ2-3): EADIYQTPRYLVIGTGKKITLECSQTMGHDKMYWYQQDPGMELHLIHYSYGVNSTEKGDLSSESTVSRIRTEHFPLTLESARPSHTSQYLCASSGAGTGGHTQYFGPGTRLTVL.

The rearrangement links TRBV2 to TRBJ2-7; 9 positions agree with TRBD2. Germline V gene data show CDR1 as SNHLY and CDR2 as FYNNEI. This CDR3 is 15 amino acids long. The V segment lost 10 bases and the J segment 3 bases; nucleotides outside the gene matches: 13. This chain's CDR3 is CATRASGGRIYEQYF. The CDR3 nucleotides read TGTGCCACCAGAGCCAGCGGGGGGCGAATCTACGAGCAGTACTTC.

This clonotype was recorded a few times. This chain links TRBV20-1 with TRBJ1-2; D is unclear. The ends were cut back, 4 bases at V and 6 bases at J, with 15 bases in the middle. The germline gives CDR1 DFQATT, CDR2 SNEGSKA (reference sequence). The CDR3 extends over 13 amino acids. DNA for the CDR3: TGCAGTGCTAACCCTCAATGGGCAGATGGCTACACCTTC. This gives the protein CSANPQWADGYTF.

This rearrangement joins TRBV29-1 to TRBJ2-7; the match to TRBD2 covers 12 bases. Trimming took 7 bases from V and 0 from J; bases not matched to a gene: 4. Germline CDR1 reads SQVTM; CDR2 reads ANQGSEA. CDR3 length: 14 amino acids. DNA for the CDR3: TGCAGCGCCGTACTAGCGGGGGGCTCCTACGAGCAGTACTTC. It yields the protein CSAVLAGGSYEQYF.

The CDR3 region is CSPWDSGYNEQFF. As DNA, the CDR3 is TGCAGCCCATGGGACTCGGGGTACAATGAGCAGTTCTTC. The chain has TRBV29-1 and TRBJ2-1, with D possibly TRBD2 on 6 matching bases. Trimming pared 8 bases from V and 4 bases from J, leaving 15 bases between. CDR3 length: 13 residues. CDR1 is SQVTM, CDR2 ANQGSEA, per germline.

The CDR3 protein is CSVYDRSSYEQYF. In DNA, the CDR3 is TGCAGCGTTTATGACCGAAGCTCCTACGAGCAGTACTTC. V is TRBV29-1 and J is TRBJ2-7; D remains unclear. The germline V gene encodes CDR1 SQVTM and CDR2 ANQGSEA. Trimming left V 5 bases short and J 0 bases short, with 11 bases between. The CDR3 sequence is 13 residues long.

The chain joins TRBV20-1 to TRBJ2-5; the D is unclear. CDR1 and CDR2 from the germline V gene are DFQATT and SNEGSKA (reference sequence). Trimming removed 5 bases from V and 2 bases from J, with 9 bases in between. CDR3 length equals 12 residues. In DNA form, the CDR3 reads TGCAGTGCTGGGATCTTTCAAGAGACCCAGTACTTC. Protein sequence: CSAGIFQETQYF.

Many counts were recorded for this clonotype. The chain is built from TRBV28 and TRBJ2-7; either TRBD1 or TRBD2 may fit D (5 bases each). The germline gives CDR1 MDHEN, CDR2 SYDVKM. Trimming pared 5 bases from V and 2 bases from J, leaving 13 bases between. The CDR3 extends over 14 amino acids. CDR3 in DNA: TGTGCCAGCAGTCCTGGGGGTTGGACCTACGAGCAGTACTTC. This sequence encodes CASSPGGWTYEQYF. The variable domain in full, with the rest retrieved from reference TRBV28 and TRBJ2-7, is DVKVTQSSRYLVKRTGEKVFLECVQDMDHENMFWYRQDPGLGLRLIYFSYDVKMKEKGDIPEGYSVSREKKERFSLILESASTNQTSMYLCASSPGGWTYEQYFGPGTRLTVT.

This clonotype has a handful of counts. V usage is TRBV29-1 and J usage is TRBJ2-1, with a tentative D call TRBD2 (7 bases). This CDR3 is built from 12 residues. The germline CDR1 and CDR2 sequences are SQVTM and ANQGSEA. Trimming removed 8 bases from V and 9 bases from J, with 17 bases in between. The CDR3 loop is CSSYRGAAEQFF. The DNA for the CDR3 is TGCAGCTCTTATCGGGGGGCGGCTGAGCAGTTCTTC.

This clonotype is termed medium-sized. The chain employs TRBV6-6 and TRBJ2-5, with a possible D match to TRBD2 (6 bases). The V end lost 2 bases, the J end lost 2 bases, and 9 bases lay between the germline ends. The CDR3 runs to 14 residues. CDR1 is MNHNY, CDR2 SVGAGI, per germline (reference sequence). The CDR3 nucleotides are TGTGCCAGCAGTTACGGAGGGGAGCAAGAGACCCAGTACTTC. It yields the protein CASSYGGEQETQYF.

The V call is TRBV24-1, the J call TRBJ2-3; D unclear. Per germline, CDR1 KGHDR and CDR2 SFDVKD. The CDR3 consists of 14 residues. The V and J ends lost 6 bases and 1 base respectively, with 10 bases between them. The CDR3 DNA reads TGTGCCACCAGTCCGGCCATGGGCACAGATACGCAGTATTTT. The encoded protein is CATSPAMGTDTQYF.

The CDR3 DNA reads as TGTGCCAGCAGCCAGGACAGGGGGCCTTACTCTGGGGCCAACGTCCTGACTTTC. Translated: CASSQDRGPYSGANVLTF. The chain carries TRBV4-2 and TRBJ2-6, with TRBD1 matching over 11 bases. The ends lost 3 bases at V and 0 bases at J; junction bases unmatched: 4. The CDR3 sequence is 18 residues long. The germline CDR1 and CDR2 sequences are LGHNA and YNFKEQ.

The sample holds one count of this clonotype. The chain is built from TRBV20-1 and TRBJ2-3; 11 bases fit TRBD2. V dropped 0 bases and J dropped 3; count of bases not matched to a gene: 14. Germline V gene sequence: CDR1 DFQATT, CDR2 SNEGSKA (reference sequence). CDR3 length: 19 amino acids. CDR3 protein: CSARDSTSGGPVWTDTQYF. DNA of the CDR3: TGCAGTGCTAGAGACTCCACTAGCGGGGGACCGGTATGGACAGATACGCAGTATTTT.

V usage is TRBV5-1 and J usage is TRBJ1-2; D is unclear. The CDR3 contains 17 residues. Trimming left V 1 base short and J 0 bases short, with 16 bases between. Germline V lookup: CDR1 SGHRS, CDR2 YFSETQ. CDR3 region: CASSLRPKIEANYGYTF. CDR3 sequence (DNA): TGCGCCAGCAGCTTGCGGCCAAAAATTGAGGCTAACTATGGCTACACCTTC.